Listed below are T cell receptor beta chains from one sample, sequenced in a study of cytomegalovirus exposure and HLA in healthy donors. TCRdb's table, derived via immunoSEQ multiplex PCR, lists solely in-frame clones and lacks some. The repertoire includes about 160,000 clones, approximately 86% of them detected once, and 2% to 2.5% sits in the top ten. Specimen: PBMCs. These receptors all come from a woman aged 18 to 35 in good health and CMV-seronegative. Each CDR3 is given with its conserved first and last residue. D genes are given only for firm matches. Only some rows state a clone size, as once, few, many or a class for expanded clones.

CDR3nt: TGTGCCAGCAGTGAAGAGCATATCAACGTCCTGACTTTC
CDR3aa: CASSEEHINVLTF
j_gene: TRBJ2-6
abundance: NA
len: 13
v_gene: TRBV6-1
d_gene: NA

CDR3nt: TGTGCCAGCAGCTTGGTTGGGACAGGGGTGCGGACCCAGTACTTC
CDR3aa: CASSLVGTGVRTQYF
j_gene: TRBJ2-5
abundance: NA
len: 15
v_gene: TRBV5-4
d_gene: TRBD1

CDR3nt: TGTGCCAGCGAGGGGGGGGGCATGAACACTGAAGCTTTCTTT
CDR3aa: CASEGGGMNTEAFF
j_gene: TRBJ1-1
abundance: NA
len: 14
v_gene: TRBV6-5
d_gene: NA

CDR3nt: TGTGCTAGTGGTTTGGGACTAGCGGGCTACTACGAGCAGTACTTC
CDR3aa: CASGLGLAGYYEQYF
j_gene: TRBJ2-7
abundance: NA
len: 15
v_gene: TRBV12-5
d_gene: TRBD2

CDR3nt: TGTGCCAGCAGCTCCCGGGGCGGGGCCCAAGAGACCCAGTACTTC
CDR3aa: CASSSRGGAQETQYF
j_gene: TRBJ2-5
abundance: NA
len: 15
v_gene: TRBV5-6
d_gene: NA

CDR3nt: TGTGCCAGCGGGCCTGGAAACACCATATATTTT
CDR3aa: CASGPGNTIYF
j_gene: TRBJ1-3
abundance: few
len: 11
v_gene: TRBV6-1
d_gene: NA

CDR3nt: TGTGCCAGCAGCCAAGACCCGGACAGGGAGCCTATCTATGGCTACACCTTC
CDR3aa: CASSQDPDREPIYGYTF
j_gene: TRBJ1-2
abundance: NA
len: 17
v_gene: TRBV14
d_gene: TRBD1

CDR3nt: TGTGCCAGCAGCCGGGGGGAGGGCTACACCTTC
CDR3aa: CASSRGEGYTF
j_gene: TRBJ1-2
abundance: NA
len: 11
v_gene: TRBV5-6
d_gene: NA

CDR3nt: TGTGCCAGCAGTATCGGACAGGATACGCAGTATTTT
CDR3aa: CASSIGQDTQYF
j_gene: TRBJ2-3
abundance: NA
len: 12
v_gene: TRBV27
d_gene: NA

CDR3nt: TGTGCCAGCAGGGAGGCCAGGGGCAGAAGCAATCAGCCCCAGCATTTT
CDR3aa: CASREARGRSNQPQHF
j_gene: TRBJ1-5
abundance: NA
len: 16
v_gene: TRBV6-6
d_gene: NA

CDR3nt: TGTGCCAGCTCACCTAGCGGAGAGACCCAGTACTTC
CDR3aa: CASSPSGETQYF
j_gene: TRBJ2-5
abundance: NA
len: 12
v_gene: TRBV18
d_gene: NA

CDR3nt: TGTGCCAGAATGGGACAGGGCTCTGAAGCTTTCTTT
CDR3aa: CARMGQGSEAFF
j_gene: TRBJ1-1
abundance: NA
len: 12
v_gene: TRBV2
d_gene: TRBD1

CDR3nt: TGTGCCAGTCTTCCCGAGACAGGGTCCTACGAGCAGTACTTC
CDR3aa: CASLPETGSYEQYF
j_gene: TRBJ2-7
abundance: NA
len: 14
v_gene: TRBV2
d_gene: TRBD1

CDR3nt: TGTGCCAGCAGCCCCGGACAGGACGAGCAGTACTTC
CDR3aa: CASSPGQDEQYF
j_gene: TRBJ2-7
abundance: NA
len: 12
v_gene: TRBV5-6
d_gene: TRBD1

CDR3nt: TGTGCCATCAGTGAGTCGAACACCCACGGGGAGCAGTACTTC
CDR3aa: CAISESNTHGEQYF
j_gene: TRBJ2-7
abundance: NA
len: 14
v_gene: TRBV10-3
d_gene: NA

CDR3nt: TGTGCCAGCAGACCCAGACAGAGCTTCACAGATACGCAGTATTTT
CDR3aa: CASRPRQSFTDTQYF
j_gene: TRBJ2-3
abundance: NA
len: 15
v_gene: TRBV2
d_gene: NA

CDR3nt: TGTGCCAGCAGCTTAGTAAGACAGGGGCTTAGGGAGACCCAGTACTTC
CDR3aa: CASSLVRQGLRETQYF
j_gene: TRBJ2-5
abundance: NA
len: 16
v_gene: TRBV11-2
d_gene: TRBD1

CDR3nt: TGTGCCAGCAGCTTACGGACAGGCAAAAACATTCAGTACTTC
CDR3aa: CASSLRTGKNIQYF
j_gene: TRBJ2-4
abundance: NA
len: 14
v_gene: TRBV7-9
d_gene: TRBD1

CDR3nt: TGTGCCAGCAGCTTAGACCTACTCAGAAATGGACAGTACACCTTC
CDR3aa: CASSLDLLRNGQYTF
j_gene: TRBJ1-2
abundance: few
len: 15
v_gene: TRBV7-9
d_gene: NA

CDR3nt: TGTGCCATCCAGAACCCAGGCAACTATGGCTACACCTTC
CDR3aa: CAIQNPGNYGYTF
j_gene: TRBJ1-2
abundance: NA
len: 13
v_gene: TRBV10-3
d_gene: NA

CDR3nt: TGTGCCAGCAGCTCCGGAGCCCTTGTGGGGGGGAATCCCTACGAGCAGTACTTC
CDR3aa: CASSSGALVGGNPYEQYF
j_gene: TRBJ2-7
abundance: once
len: 18
v_gene: TRBV7-4
d_gene: TRBD2

CDR3nt: TGCGCCAGCAGCTTCCGGGGGGGACAGGGCAAGGCAGATACGCAGTATTTT
CDR3aa: CASSFRGGQGKADTQYF
j_gene: TRBJ2-3
abundance: NA
len: 17
v_gene: TRBV5-1
d_gene: NA

CDR3nt: TGTGCCAGTAGTATAAGTAGGGAGCGAGGCTACACCTTC
CDR3aa: CASSISRERGYTF
j_gene: TRBJ1-2
abundance: NA
len: 13
v_gene: TRBV19
d_gene: NA

CDR3nt: TGTGCCAGTAGTTACTCTGGGGCCAACGTCCTGACTTTC
CDR3aa: CASSYSGANVLTF
j_gene: TRBJ2-6
abundance: NA
len: 13
v_gene: TRBV19
d_gene: NA

CDR3nt: TGTGCCAGCAGCCGGGGCGGGGGTGAGTCAGAGACCCAGTACTTC
CDR3aa: CASSRGGGESETQYF
j_gene: TRBJ2-5
abundance: once
len: 15
v_gene: TRBV5-6
d_gene: TRBD2

CDR3nt: TGTGCCAGCAGCTTAAACCGGGGGAACTCCTACGAGCAGTACTTC
CDR3aa: CASSLNRGNSYEQYF
j_gene: TRBJ2-7
abundance: once
len: 15
v_gene: TRBV7-2
d_gene: NA

CDR3nt: TGTGCCAGCAGCCCCGCCCCGGGACTCAAGCTAAGTTCCTACGAGCAGTACTTC
CDR3aa: CASSPAPGLKLSSYEQYF
j_gene: TRBJ2-7
abundance: NA
len: 18
v_gene: TRBV5-6
d_gene: NA

CDR3nt: TGCAGCGCCCCGGAGGGTGTGGGAGCCTATGGCTACACCTTC
CDR3aa: CSAPEGVGAYGYTF
j_gene: TRBJ1-2
abundance: NA
len: 14
v_gene: TRBV29-1
d_gene: NA

CDR3nt: TGCGCCAGCAGCTTGGGAGGACAGGGGGAGACCCAGTACTTC
CDR3aa: CASSLGGQGETQYF
j_gene: TRBJ2-5
abundance: NA
len: 14
v_gene: TRBV5-1
d_gene: TRBD1

CDR3nt: TGTGCCAGCAGTGGGGGATACTCGCCGGGACAGGGGAACGAGCAGTACTTC
CDR3aa: CASSGGYSPGQGNEQYF
j_gene: TRBJ2-7
abundance: NA
len: 17
v_gene: TRBV6-1
d_gene: TRBD1

CDR3nt: TGTGCCAGCAGTCCCCCTAGCGGGGGAAGGACAGATACGCAGTATTTT
CDR3aa: CASSPPSGGRTDTQYF
j_gene: TRBJ2-3
abundance: NA
len: 16
v_gene: TRBV27
d_gene: TRBD2

CDR3nt: TGTGCCAGCAGCCCATCCGGGGCTAACTATGGCTACACCTTC
CDR3aa: CASSPSGANYGYTF
j_gene: TRBJ1-2
abundance: NA
len: 14
v_gene: TRBV7-9
d_gene: NA

CDR3nt: TGTGCCAGCAGCTTGAGACTAGCGGGAGCCTACGAGCAGTACTTC
CDR3aa: CASSLRLAGAYEQYF
j_gene: TRBJ2-7
abundance: NA
len: 15
v_gene: TRBV7-2
d_gene: TRBD2

CDR3nt: TGTGTCAGCAGCTTAGGACGGGGGACTAGCGGGAGTTCCACCGGGGAGCTGTTTTTT
CDR3aa: CVSSLGRGTSGSSTGELFF
j_gene: TRBJ2-2
abundance: NA
len: 19
v_gene: TRBV7-9
d_gene: TRBD2

CDR3nt: TGTGCCACCAAAAACACTGAAGCTTTCTTT
CDR3aa: CATKNTEAFF
j_gene: TRBJ1-1
abundance: once
len: 10
v_gene: TRBV2
d_gene: NA

CDR3nt: TGTGCCAGCGGGGAGAGAGGGAGCAATCAGCCCCAGCATTTT
CDR3aa: CASGERGSNQPQHF
j_gene: TRBJ1-5
abundance: once
len: 14
v_gene: TRBV27
d_gene: NA

CDR3nt: TGTGCCAGCAGTACCGGTTGGGAGCAGTACTTC
CDR3aa: CASSTGWEQYF
j_gene: TRBJ2-7
abundance: once
len: 11
v_gene: TRBV6-5
d_gene: NA

CDR3nt: TGTGCCAGCAGTTTATCGAATCTGGGGGGGGGCCTGTCAGCCAAAAACATTCAGTACTTC
CDR3aa: CASSLSNLGGGLSAKNIQYF
j_gene: TRBJ2-4
abundance: NA
len: 20
v_gene: TRBV27
d_gene: NA

CDR3nt: TGTGCCTGGAGTGTAGGGGATCACGGCCTAGCGGGGAAGTGGGATGAGCAGTTCTTC
CDR3aa: CAWSVGDHGLAGKWDEQFF
j_gene: TRBJ2-1
abundance: NA
len: 19
v_gene: TRBV30
d_gene: TRBD2

CDR3nt: TGTGCCAGCAGCCCCTTAGTCGCGGGCTATGGCTACACCTTC
CDR3aa: CASSPLVAGYGYTF
j_gene: TRBJ1-2
abundance: NA
len: 14
v_gene: TRBV11-2
d_gene: NA

CDR3nt: TGTGCCAGCAGTCAGACAGGGGGCGCGGGAAAACTGTTTTTT
CDR3aa: CASSQTGGAGKLFF
j_gene: TRBJ1-4
abundance: NA
len: 14
v_gene: TRBV6-5
d_gene: TRBD1

CDR3nt: TGCGCCAGCAGCACCCAGGGTCTCGATTATAATTCACCCCTCCACTTT
CDR3aa: CASSTQGLDYNSPLHF
j_gene: TRBJ1-6
abundance: NA
len: 16
v_gene: TRBV5-1
d_gene: NA

CDR3nt: TGTGCCACCTCGACTAGCGGCTACGAGCAGTACTTC
CDR3aa: CATSTSGYEQYF
j_gene: TRBJ2-7
abundance: NA
len: 12
v_gene: TRBV5-4
d_gene: TRBD2

CDR3nt: TGTGCCAGCAGTTACCGCCCGACAGGGCGCACTGAAGCTTTCTTT
CDR3aa: CASSYRPTGRTEAFF
j_gene: TRBJ1-1
abundance: NA
len: 15
v_gene: TRBV6-6
d_gene: TRBD1

CDR3nt: TGTGCCAGCAGCTTCGCGGATACGCAGTATTTT
CDR3aa: CASSFADTQYF
j_gene: TRBJ2-3
abundance: NA
len: 11
v_gene: TRBV7-2
d_gene: NA